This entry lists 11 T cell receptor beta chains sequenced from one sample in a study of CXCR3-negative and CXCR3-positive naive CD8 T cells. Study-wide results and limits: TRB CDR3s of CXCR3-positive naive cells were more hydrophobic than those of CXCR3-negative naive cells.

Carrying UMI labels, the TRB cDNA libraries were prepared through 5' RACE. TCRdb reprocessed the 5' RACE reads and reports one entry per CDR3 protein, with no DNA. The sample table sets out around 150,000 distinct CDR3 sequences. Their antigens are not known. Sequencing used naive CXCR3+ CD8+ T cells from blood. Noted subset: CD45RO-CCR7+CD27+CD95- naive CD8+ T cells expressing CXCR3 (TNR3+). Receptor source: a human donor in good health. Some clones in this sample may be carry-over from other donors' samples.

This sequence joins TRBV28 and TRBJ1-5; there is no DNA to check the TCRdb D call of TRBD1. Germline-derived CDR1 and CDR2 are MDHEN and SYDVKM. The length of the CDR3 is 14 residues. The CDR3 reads CASSYPDRGQPQHF. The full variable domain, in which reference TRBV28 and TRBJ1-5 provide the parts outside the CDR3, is DVKVTQSSRYLVKRTGEKVFLECVQDMDHENMFWYRQDPGLGLRLIYFSYDVKMKEKGDIPEGYSVSREKKERFSLILESASTNQTSMYLCASSYPDRGQPQHFGDGTRLSIL.

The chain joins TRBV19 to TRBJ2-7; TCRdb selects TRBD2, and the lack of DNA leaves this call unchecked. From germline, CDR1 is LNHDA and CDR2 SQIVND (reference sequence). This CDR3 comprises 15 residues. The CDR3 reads CASSIGEPSDYEQYF.

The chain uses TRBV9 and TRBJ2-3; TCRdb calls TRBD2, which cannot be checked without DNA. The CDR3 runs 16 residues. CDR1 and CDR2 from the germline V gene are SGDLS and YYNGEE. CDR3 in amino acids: CASSVATSGGSDTQYF.

CDR3 sequence: CASSYSGQGPQLSFYEQYF. The chain carries TRBV6-5 and TRBJ2-7; TCRdb reports TRBD1, a call that lacks DNA to check it against. The CDR3 runs to 19 residues. Germline-derived CDR1 and CDR2 are MNHEY and SVGAGI.

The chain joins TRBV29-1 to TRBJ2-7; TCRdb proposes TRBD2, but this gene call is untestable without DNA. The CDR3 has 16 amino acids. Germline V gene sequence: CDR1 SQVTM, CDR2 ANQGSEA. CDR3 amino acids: CSVENPGLAGPYEQYF.

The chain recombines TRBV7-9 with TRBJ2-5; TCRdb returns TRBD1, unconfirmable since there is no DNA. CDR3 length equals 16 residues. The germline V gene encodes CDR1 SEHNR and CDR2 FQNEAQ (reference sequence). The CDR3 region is CASSKPWTLYQETQYF.

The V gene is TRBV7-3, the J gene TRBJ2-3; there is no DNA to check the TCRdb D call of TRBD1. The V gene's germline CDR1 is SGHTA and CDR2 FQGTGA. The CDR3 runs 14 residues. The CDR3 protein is CASSLTGGLDTQYF.

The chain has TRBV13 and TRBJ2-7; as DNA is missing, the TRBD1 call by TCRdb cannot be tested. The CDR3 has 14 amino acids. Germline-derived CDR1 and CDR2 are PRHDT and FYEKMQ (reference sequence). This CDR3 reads CASSPGPGTYEQYF.

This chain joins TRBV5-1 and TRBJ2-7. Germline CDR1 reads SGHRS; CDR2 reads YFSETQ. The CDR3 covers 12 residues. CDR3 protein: CASSLLGLEQYF.

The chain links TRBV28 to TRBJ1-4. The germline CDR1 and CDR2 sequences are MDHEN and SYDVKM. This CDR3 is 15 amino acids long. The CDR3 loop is CASNNPPTLDEKLFF.

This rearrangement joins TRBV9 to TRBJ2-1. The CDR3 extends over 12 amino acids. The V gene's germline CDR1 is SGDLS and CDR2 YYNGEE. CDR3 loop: CASSLKGNEQFF.